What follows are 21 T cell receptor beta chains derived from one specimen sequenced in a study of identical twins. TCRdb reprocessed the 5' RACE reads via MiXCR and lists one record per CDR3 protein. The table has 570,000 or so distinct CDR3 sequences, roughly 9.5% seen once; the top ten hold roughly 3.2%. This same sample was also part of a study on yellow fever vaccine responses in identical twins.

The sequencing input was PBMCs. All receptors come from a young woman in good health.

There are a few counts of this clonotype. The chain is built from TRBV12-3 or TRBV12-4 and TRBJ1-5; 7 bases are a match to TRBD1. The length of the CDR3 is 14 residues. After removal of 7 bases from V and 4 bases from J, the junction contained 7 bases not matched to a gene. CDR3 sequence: CASNPGQPNQPQHF. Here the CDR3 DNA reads TGTGCCAGCAACCCGGGACAGCCAAATCAGCCCCAGCATTTT.

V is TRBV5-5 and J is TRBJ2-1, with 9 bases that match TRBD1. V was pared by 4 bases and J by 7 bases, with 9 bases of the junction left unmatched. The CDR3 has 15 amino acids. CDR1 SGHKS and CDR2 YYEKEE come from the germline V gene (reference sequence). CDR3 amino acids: CASSRDRVSMNEQFF. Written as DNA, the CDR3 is TGTGCCAGCAGCCGGGACAGGGTCTCGATGAATGAGCAGTTCTTC.

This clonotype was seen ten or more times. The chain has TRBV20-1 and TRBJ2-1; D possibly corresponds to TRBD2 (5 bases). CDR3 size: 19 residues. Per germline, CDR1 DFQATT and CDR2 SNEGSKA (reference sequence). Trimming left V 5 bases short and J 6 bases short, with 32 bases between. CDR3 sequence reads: CSAAPTQQLDARVRNEQFF. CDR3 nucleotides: TGCAGTGCTGCCCCTACCCAACAACTAGACGCGAGAGTTCGCAATGAGCAGTTCTTC.

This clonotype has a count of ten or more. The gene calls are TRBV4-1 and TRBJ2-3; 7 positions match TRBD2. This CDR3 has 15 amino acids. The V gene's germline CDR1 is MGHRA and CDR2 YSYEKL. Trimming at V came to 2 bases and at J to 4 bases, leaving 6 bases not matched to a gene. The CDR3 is CASSQTGTMSDTQYF. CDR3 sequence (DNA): TGCGCCAGCAGCCAAACCGGGACTATGTCAGATACGCAGTATTTT.

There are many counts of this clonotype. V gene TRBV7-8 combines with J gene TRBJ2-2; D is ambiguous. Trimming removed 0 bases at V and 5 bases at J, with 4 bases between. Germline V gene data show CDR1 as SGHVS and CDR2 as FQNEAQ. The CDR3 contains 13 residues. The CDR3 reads CASSLALTGELFF. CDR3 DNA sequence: TGTGCCAGCAGCTTAGCCTTAACCGGGGAGCTGTTTTTT.

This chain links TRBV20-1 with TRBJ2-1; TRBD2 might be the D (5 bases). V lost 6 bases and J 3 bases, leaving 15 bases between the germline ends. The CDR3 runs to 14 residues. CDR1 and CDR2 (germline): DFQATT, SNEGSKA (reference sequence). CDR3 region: CSASRGMRYNEQFF. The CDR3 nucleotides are TGCAGTGCCAGCCGGGGAATGCGCTACAATGAGCAGTTCTTC.

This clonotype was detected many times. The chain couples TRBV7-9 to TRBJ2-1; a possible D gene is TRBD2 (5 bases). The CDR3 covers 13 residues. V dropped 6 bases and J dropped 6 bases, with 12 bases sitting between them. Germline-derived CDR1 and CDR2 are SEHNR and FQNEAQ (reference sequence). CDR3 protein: CASRLVGGNEQFF. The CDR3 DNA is TGTGCCAGCAGGCTCGTCGGAGGCAATGAGCAGTTCTTC.

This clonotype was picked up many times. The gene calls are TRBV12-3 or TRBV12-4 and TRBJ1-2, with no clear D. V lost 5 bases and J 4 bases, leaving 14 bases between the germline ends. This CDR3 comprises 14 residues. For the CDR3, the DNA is TGTGCCAGCAGTGCCCGGGGAAGGGTCTATGGCTACACCTTC. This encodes CASSARGRVYGYTF.

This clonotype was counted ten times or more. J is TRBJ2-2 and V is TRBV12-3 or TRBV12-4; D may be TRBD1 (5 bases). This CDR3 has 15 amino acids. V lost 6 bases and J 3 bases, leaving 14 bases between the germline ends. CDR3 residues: CASSGPGLYTGELFF. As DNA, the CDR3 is TGTGCCAGCAGCGGTCCAGGGCTGTACACCGGGGAGCTGTTTTTT.

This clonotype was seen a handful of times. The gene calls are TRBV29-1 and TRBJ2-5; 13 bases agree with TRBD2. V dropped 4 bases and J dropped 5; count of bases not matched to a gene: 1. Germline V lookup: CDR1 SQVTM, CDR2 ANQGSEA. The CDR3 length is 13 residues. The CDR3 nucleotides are TGCAGCGTTGCACTAGCGGGGGGGGAGACCCAGTACTTC. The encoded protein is CSVALAGGETQYF.

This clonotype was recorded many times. The CDR3: CSATTSGRGVKYF. The CDR3 nucleotides are TGCAGTGCCACGACTAGCGGGAGGGGAGTTAAGTACTTC. The chain combines TRBV20-1 with TRBJ2-7, with 14 nucleotides matching TRBD2. V gave up 6 bases and J gave up 11 bases; unmatched junction bases: 9. The CDR3 contains 13 residues. Germline CDR1 DFQATT, CDR2 SNEGSKA (reference sequence).

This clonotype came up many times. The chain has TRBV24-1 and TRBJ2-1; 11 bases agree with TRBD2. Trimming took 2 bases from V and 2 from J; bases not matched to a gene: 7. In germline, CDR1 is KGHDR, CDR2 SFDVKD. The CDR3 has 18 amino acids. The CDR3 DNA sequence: TGTGCCACCAGTGATTCGGTGACTAGCGGGGCCACCTACAATGAGCAGTTCTTC. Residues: CATSDSVTSGATYNEQFF.

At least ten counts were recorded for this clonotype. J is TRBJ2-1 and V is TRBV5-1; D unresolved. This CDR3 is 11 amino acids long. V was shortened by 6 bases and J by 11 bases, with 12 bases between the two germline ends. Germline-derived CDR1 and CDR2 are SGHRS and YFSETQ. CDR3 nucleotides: TGCGCCAGCACTGAGGACGTAAAGCAGTTCTTC. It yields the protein CASTEDVKQFF.

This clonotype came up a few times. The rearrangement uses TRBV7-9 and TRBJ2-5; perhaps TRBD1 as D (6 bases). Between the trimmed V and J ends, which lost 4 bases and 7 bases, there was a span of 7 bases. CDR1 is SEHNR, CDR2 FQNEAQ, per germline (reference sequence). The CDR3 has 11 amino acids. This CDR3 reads CASSWGLTQYF. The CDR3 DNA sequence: TGTGCCAGCAGCTGGGGGCTGACCCAGTACTTC.

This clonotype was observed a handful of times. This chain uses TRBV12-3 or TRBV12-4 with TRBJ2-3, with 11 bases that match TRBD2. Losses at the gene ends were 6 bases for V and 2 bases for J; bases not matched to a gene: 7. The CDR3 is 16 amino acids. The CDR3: CASSRSGGGNTDTQYF. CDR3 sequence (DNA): TGTGCCAGCAGCCGTAGCGGGGGGGGAAACACAGATACGCAGTATTTT.

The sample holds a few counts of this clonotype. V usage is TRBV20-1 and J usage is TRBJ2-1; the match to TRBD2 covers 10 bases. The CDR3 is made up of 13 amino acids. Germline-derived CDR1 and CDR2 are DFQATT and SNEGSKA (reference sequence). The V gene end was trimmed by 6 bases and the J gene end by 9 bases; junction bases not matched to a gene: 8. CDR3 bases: TGCAGTGCAAGTAGCGGGAGGAGCCTTGAGCAGTTCTTC. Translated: CSASSGRSLEQFF.

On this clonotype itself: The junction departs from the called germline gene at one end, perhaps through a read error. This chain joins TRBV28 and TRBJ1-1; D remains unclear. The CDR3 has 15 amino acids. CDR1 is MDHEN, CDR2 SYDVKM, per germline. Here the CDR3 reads CASSGVGTMNIEAFF. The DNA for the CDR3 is TGTGCCAGCAGCGGGGTAGGAACGATGAACATTGAAGCTTTCTTT.

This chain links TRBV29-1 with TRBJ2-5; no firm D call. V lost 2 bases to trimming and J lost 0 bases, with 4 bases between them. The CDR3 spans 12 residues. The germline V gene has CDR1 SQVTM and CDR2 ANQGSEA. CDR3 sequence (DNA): TGCAGCGTTGAAAAGGACCAAGAGACCCAGTACTTC. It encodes CSVEKDQETQYF. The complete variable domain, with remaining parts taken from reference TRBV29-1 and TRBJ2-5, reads SAVISQKPSRDICQRGTSLTIQCQVDSQVTMMFWYRQQPGQSLTLIATANQGSEATYESGFVIDKFPISRPNLTFSTLTVSNMSPEDSSIYLCSVEKDQETQYFGPGTRLLVL.

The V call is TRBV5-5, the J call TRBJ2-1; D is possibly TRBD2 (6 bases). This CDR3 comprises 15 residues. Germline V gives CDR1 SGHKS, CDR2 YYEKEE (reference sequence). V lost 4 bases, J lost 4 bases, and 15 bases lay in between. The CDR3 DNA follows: TGTGCCAGCAGCGAAAAATATAGCGGTTACAATGAGCAGTTCTTC. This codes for CASSEKYSGYNEQFF.

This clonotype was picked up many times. This CDR3 reads CSARDSLAGGVNEQFF. The CDR3 DNA sequence: TGCAGTGCTAGAGATAGCCTAGCGGGAGGGGTCAATGAGCAGTTCTTC. The chain combines TRBV20-1 with TRBJ2-1; TRBD2 matches 12 bases. V gave up 0 bases and J gave up 6 bases; unmatched junction bases: 6. Germline-derived CDR1 and CDR2 are DFQATT and SNEGSKA (reference sequence). The CDR3 is made up of 16 amino acids.

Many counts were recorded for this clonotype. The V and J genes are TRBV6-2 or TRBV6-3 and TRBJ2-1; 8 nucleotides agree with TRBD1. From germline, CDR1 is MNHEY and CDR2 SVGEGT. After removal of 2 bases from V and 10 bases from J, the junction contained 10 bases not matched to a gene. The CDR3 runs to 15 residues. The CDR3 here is CASSYTNNRGLEQFF. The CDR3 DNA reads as TGTGCCAGCAGTTACACGAACAACAGGGGGTTGGAGCAGTTCTTC.